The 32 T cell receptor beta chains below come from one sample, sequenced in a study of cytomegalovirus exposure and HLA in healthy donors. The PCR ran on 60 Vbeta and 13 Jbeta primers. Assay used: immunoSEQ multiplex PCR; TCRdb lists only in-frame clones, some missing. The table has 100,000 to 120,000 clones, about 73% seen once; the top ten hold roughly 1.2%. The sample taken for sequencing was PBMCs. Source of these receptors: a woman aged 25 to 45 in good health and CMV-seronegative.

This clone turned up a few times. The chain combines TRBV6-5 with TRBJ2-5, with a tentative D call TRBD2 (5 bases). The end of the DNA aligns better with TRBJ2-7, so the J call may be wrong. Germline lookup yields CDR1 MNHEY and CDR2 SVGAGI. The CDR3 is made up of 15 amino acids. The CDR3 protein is CASSRSYEGIYEQYF. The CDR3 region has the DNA TGTGCCAGCAGCCGTTCGTATGAGGGCATTTACGAGCAGTACTTC.

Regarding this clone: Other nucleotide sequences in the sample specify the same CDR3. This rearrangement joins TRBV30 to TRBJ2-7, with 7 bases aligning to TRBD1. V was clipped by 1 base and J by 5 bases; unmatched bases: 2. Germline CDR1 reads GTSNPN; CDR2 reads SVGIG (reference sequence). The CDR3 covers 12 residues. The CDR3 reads CAWSATGNEQYF. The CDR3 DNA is TGTGCCTGGAGTGCGACAGGGAACGAGCAGTACTTC.

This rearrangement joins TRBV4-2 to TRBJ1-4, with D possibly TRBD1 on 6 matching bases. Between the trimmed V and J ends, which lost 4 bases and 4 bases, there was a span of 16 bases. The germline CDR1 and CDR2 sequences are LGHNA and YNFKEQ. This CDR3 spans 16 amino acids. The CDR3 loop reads CASSPELGAGNEKLFF. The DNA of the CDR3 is TGTGCCAGCAGCCCAGAATTGGGGGCTGGTAATGAAAAACTGTTTTTT.

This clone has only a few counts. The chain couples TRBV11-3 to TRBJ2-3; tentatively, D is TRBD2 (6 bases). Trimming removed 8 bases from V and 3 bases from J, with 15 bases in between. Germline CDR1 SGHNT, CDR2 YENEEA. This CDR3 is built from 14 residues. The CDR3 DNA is TGTGCCAGCGCGCGGGACGGGGGAACAGATACGCAGTATTTT. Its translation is CASARDGGTDTQYF.

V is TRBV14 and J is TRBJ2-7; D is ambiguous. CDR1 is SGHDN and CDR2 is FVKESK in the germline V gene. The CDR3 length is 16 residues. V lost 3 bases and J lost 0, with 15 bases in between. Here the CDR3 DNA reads TGTGCCAGCAGCCAGTCCCCAGGCTTGTCCTCCTACGAGCAGTACTTC. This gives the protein CASSQSPGLSSYEQYF. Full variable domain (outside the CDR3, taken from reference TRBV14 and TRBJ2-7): EAGVTQFPSHSVIEKGQTVTLRCDPISGHDNLYWYRRVMGKEIKFLLHFVKESKQDESGMPNNRFLAERTGGTYSTLKVQPAELEDSGVYFCASSQSPGLSSYEQYFGPGTRLTVT.

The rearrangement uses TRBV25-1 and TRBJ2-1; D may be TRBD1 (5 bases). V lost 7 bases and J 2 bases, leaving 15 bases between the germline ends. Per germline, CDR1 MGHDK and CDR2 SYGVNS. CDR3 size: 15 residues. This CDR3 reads CASIETGVAYNEQFF. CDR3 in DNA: TGTGCCAGCATCGAAACAGGAGTGGCCTACAATGAGCAGTTCTTC. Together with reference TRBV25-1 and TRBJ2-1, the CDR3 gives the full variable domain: EADIYQTPRYLVIGTGKKITLECSQTMGHDKMYWYQQDPGMELHLIHYSYGVNSTEKGDLSSESTVSRIRTEHFPLTLESARPSHTSQYLCASIETGVAYNEQFFGPGTRLTVL.

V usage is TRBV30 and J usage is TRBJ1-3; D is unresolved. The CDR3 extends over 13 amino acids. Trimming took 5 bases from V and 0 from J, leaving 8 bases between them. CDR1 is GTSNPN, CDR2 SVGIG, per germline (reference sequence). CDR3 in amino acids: CAWCTGSGNTIYF. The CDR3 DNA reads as TGTGCCTGGTGTACGGGCTCTGGAAACACCATATATTTT.

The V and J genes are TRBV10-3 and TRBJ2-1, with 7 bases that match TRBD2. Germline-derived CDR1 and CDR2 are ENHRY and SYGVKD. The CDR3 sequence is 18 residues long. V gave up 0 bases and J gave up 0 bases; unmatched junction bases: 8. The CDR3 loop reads CAISESMERGLSYNEQFF. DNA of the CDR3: TGTGCCATCAGTGAGTCGATGGAGCGGGGACTCTCCTACAATGAGCAGTTCTTC.

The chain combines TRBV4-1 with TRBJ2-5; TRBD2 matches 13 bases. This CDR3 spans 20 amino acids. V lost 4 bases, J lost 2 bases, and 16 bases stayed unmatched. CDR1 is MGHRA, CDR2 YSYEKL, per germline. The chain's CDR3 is CASSRDLTSGGNGRQETQYF. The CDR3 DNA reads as TGCGCCAGCAGCCGAGATCTGACTAGCGGGGGGAATGGGAGACAAGAGACCCAGTACTTC.

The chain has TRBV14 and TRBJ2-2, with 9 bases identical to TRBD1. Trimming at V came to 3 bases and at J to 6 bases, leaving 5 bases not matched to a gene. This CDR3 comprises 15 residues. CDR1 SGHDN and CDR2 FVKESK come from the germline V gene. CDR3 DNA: TGTGCCAGCAGCCAGTGGACAGGGGATGCCGGGGAGCTGTTTTTT. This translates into CASSQWTGDAGELFF.

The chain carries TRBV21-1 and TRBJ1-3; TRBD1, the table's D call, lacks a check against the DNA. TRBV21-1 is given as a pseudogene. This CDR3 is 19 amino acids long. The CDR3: CASSKANPRQGNAGNTIYF. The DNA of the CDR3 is TGTGCCAGCAGCAAAGCAAACCCGCGACAGGGGAACGCTGGAAACACCATATATTTT.

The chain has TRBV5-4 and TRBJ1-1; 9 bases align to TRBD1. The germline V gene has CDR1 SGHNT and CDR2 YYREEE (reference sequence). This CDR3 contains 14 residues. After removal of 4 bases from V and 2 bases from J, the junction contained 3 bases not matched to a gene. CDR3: CASSRGQGNTEAFF. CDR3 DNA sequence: TGTGCCAGCAGCCGGGGACAGGGAAACACTGAAGCTTTCTTT.

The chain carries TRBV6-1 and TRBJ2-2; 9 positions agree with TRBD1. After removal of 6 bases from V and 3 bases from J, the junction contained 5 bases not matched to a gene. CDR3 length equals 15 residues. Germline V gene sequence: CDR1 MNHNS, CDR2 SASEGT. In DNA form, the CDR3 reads TGTGCCAGCAGGGCGGACAGGGGTCACACCGGGGAGCTGTTTTTT. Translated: CASRADRGHTGELFF.

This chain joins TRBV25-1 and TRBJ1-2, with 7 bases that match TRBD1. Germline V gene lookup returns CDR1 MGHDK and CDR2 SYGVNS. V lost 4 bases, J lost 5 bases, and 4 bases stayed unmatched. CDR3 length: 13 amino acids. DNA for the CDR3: TGTGCCAGCAGTGTGGCAGGGGGATATGGCTACACCTTC. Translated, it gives CASSVAGGYGYTF.

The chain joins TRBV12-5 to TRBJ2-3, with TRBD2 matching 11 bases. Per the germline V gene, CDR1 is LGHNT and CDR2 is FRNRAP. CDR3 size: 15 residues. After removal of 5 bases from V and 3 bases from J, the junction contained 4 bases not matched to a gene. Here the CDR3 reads CASGLGLAETDTQYF. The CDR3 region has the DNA TGTGCTAGTGGTCTGGGACTAGCGGAGACAGATACGCAGTATTTT.

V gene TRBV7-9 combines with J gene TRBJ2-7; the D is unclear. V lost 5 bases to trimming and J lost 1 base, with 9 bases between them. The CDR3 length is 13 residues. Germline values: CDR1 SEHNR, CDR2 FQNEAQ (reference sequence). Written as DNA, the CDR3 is TGTGCCAGCAGCCCCTCCCCGTCCTACGAGCAGTACTTC. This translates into CASSPSPSYEQYF.

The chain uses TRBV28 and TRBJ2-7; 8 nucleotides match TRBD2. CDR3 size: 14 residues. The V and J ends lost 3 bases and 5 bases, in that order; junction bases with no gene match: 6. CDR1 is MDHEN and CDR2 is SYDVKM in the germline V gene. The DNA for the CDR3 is TGTGCCAGCAGTTTTCCGGGGGGGGCCCACGAGCAGTACTTC. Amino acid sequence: CASSFPGGAHEQYF.

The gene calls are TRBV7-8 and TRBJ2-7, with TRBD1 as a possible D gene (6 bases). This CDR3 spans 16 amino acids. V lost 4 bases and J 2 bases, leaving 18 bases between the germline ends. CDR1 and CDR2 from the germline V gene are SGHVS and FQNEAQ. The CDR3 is CASSSDPGHQTYEQYF. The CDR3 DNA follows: TGTGCCAGCAGCTCCGATCCGGGACATCAAACCTACGAGCAGTACTTC.

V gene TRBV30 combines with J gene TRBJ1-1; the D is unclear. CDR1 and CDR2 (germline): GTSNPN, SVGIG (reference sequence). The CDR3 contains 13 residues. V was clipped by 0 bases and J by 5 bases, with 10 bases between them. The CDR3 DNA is TGTGCCTGGAGTGTTCTCTTCGGGACTGAAGCTTTCTTT. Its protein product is CAWSVLFGTEAFF.

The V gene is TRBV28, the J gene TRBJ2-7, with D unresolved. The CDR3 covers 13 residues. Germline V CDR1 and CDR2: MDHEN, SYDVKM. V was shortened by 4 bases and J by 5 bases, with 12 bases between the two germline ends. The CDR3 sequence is CASSYSVVDEQYF. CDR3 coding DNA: TGTGCCAGCAGTTATTCGGTAGTCGACGAGCAGTACTTC.

The CDR3 DNA reads TGTGCCCAGCGGGGGGAGGGGGCTAATTCACCCCTCCACTTT. This translates into CAQRGEGANSPLHF. The gene calls are TRBV2 and TRBJ1-6; 7 bases fit TRBD1. The trim removed 11 bases at V and 6 bases at J, leaving 10 bases unmatched. Germline CDR1 and CDR2: SNHLY and FYNNEI. The CDR3 spans 14 residues.

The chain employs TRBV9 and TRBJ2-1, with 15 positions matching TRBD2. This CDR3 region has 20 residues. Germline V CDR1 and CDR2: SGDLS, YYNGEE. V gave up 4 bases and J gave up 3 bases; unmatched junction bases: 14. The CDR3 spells CASSPPSGLAGGRNYNEQFF. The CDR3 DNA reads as TGTGCCAGCAGCCCCCCGTCGGGACTAGCGGGGGGCAGGAACTACAATGAGCAGTTCTTC.

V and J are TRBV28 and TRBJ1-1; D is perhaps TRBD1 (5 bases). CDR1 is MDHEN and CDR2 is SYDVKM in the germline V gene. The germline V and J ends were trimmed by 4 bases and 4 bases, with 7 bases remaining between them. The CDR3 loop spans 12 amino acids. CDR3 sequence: CASSSGVTEAFF. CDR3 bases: TGTGCCAGCAGTTCGGGGGTCACTGAAGCTTTCTTT.

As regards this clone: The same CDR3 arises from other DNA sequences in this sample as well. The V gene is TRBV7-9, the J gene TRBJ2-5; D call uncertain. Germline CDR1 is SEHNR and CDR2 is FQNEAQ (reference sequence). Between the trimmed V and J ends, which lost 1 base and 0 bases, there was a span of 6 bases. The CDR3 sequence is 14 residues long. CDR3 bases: TGTGCCAGCAGCTTAGGCGCGTACCAAGAGACCCAGTACTTC. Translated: CASSLGAYQETQYF.

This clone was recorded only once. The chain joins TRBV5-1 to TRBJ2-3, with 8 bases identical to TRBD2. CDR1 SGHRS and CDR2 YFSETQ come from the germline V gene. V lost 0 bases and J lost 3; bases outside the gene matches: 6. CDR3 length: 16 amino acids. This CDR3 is CASSLAPGGGTDTQYF. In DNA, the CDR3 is TGCGCCAGCAGCTTGGCGCCGGGAGGGGGGACAGATACGCAGTATTTT.

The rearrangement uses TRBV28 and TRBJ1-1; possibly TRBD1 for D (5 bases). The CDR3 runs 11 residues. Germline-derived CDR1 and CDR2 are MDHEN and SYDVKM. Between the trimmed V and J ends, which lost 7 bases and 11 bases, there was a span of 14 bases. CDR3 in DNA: TGTGCCAGCACCGGGGGATTATCGGCTTTCTTT. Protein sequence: CASTGGLSAFF.

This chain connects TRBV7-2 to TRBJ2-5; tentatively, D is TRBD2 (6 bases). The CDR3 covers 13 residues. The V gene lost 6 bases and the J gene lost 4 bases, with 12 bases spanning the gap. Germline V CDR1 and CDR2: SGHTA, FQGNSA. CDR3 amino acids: CASSQTSLETQYF. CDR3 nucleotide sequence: TGTGCCAGCAGTCAAACTAGCCTAGAGACCCAGTACTTC.

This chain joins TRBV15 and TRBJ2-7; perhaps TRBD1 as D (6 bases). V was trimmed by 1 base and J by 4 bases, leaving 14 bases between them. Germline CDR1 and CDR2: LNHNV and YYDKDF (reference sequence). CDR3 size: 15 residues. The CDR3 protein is CATSRGTEIRYEQYF. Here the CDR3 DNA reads TGTGCCACCAGCAGAGGGACAGAAATCCGGTACGAGCAGTACTTC.

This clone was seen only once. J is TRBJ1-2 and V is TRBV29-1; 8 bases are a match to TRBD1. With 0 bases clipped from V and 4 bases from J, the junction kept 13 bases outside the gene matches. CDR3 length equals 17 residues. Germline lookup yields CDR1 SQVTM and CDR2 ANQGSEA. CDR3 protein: CSVEDLTRGHSSYGYTF. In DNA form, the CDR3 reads TGCAGCGTTGAAGATCTTACCAGGGGGCATTCTAGCTATGGCTACACCTTC.

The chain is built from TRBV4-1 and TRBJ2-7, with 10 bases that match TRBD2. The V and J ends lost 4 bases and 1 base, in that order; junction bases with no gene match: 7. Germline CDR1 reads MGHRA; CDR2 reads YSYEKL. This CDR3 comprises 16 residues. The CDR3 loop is CASSRERTSGSYEQYF. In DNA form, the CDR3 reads TGCGCCAGCAGCCGAGAAAGGACTAGCGGATCCTACGAGCAGTACTTC.

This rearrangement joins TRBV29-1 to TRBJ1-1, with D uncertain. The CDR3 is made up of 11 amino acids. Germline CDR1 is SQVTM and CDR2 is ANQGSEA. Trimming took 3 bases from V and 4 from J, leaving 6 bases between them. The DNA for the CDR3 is TGCAGCGTTGAGTGGAGCACTGAAGCTTTCTTT. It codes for CSVEWSTEAFF.

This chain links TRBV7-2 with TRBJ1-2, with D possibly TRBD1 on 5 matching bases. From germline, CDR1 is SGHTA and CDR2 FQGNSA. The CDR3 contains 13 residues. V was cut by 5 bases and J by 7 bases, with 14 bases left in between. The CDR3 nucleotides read TGTGCCAGCAGCACGTCGGGGGGAGTTGGCTACACCTTC. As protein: CASSTSGGVGYTF. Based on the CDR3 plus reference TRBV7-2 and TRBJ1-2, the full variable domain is GAGVSQSPSNKVTEKGKDVELRCDPISGHTALYWYRQSLGQGLEFLIYFQGNSAPDKSGLPSDRFSAERTGGSVSTLTIQRTQQEDSAVYLCASSTSGGVGYTFGSGTRLTVV.